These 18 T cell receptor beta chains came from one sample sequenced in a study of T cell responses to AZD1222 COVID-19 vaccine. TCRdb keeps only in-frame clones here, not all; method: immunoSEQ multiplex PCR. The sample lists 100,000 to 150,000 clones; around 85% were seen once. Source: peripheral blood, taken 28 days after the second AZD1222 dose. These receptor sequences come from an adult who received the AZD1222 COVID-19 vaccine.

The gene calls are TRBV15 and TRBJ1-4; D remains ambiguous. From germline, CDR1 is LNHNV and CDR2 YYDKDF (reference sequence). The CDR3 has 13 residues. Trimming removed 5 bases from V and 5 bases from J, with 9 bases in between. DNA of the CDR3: TGTGCCACCAGCGGCTACGTCAATGAAAAACTGTTTTTT. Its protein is CATSGYVNEKLFF.

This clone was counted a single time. CDR3 sequence (DNA): TGTGCCAGCAGCTTGAGGGGAACTGGGGCCAACGTCCTGACTTTC. It specifies CASSLRGTGANVLTF. The V gene is TRBV5-6, the J gene TRBJ2-6, with a tentative D call TRBD1 (5 bases). The germline CDR1 and CDR2 sequences are SGHDT and YYEEEE. V lost 1 base and J 2 bases, leaving 7 bases between the germline ends. The CDR3 length is 15 residues.

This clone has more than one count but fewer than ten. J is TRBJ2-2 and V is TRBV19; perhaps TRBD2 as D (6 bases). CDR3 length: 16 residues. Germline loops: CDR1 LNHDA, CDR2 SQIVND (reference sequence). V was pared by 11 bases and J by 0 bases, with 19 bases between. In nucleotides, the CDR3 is TGTGCCTTACAGTGGGAGGCAGGGCCGAACACCGGGGAGCTGTTTTTT. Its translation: CALQWEAGPNTGELFF.

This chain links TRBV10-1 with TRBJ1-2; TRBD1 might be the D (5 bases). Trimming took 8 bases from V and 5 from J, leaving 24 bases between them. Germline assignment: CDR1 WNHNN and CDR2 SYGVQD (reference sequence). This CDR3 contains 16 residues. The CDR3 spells CASSNIRRGTLYGYTF. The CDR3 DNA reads TGCGCCAGCTCAAACATTCGCCGTGGGACCCTATATGGCTACACCTTC.

CDR3 bases: TGCGCCAGCAGCCAAGCACAGAGCTCCTATAATTCACCCCTCCACTTT. Residues: CASSQAQSSYNSPLHF. The chain recombines TRBV4-3 with TRBJ1-6; D not resolved. Between the trimmed V and J ends, which lost 1 base and 0 bases, there was a span of 7 bases. Germline V gene sequence: CDR1 LGHNA, CDR2 YSLEER. The CDR3 loop spans 16 amino acids.

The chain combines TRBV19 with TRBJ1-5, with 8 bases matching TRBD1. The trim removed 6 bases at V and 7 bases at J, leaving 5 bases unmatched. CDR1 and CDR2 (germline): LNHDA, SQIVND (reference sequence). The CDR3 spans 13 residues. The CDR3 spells CASSDRGGQPQHF. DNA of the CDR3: TGTGCCAGTAGCGACAGGGGCGGGCAGCCCCAGCATTTT.

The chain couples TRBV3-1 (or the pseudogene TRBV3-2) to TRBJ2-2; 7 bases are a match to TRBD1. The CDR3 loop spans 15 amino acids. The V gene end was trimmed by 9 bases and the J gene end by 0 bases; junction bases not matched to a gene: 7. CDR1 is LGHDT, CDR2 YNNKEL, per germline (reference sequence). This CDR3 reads CASTHTGANTGELFF. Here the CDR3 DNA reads TGTGCCAGTACCCATACAGGGGCGAACACCGGGGAGCTGTTTTTT.

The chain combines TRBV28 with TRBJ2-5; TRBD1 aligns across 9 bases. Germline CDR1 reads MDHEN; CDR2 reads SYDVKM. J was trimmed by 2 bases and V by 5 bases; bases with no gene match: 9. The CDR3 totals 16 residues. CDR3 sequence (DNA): TGTGCCAGCAGTCCCCGACAGGGGGTCGCACAAGAGACCCAGTACTTC. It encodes CASSPRQGVAQETQYF.

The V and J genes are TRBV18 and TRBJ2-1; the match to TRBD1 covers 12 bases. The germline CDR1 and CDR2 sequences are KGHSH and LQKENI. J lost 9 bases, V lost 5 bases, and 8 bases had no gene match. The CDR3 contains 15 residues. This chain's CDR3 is CASSTGTGGLGEQFF. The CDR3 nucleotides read TGTGCCAGCTCAACCGGGACAGGGGGCTTGGGTGAGCAGTTCTTC.

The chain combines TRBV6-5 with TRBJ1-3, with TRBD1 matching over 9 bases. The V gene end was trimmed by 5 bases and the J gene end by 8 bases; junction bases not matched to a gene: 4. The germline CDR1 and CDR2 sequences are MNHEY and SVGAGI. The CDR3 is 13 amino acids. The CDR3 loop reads CASSRTGGDTIYF. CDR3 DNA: TGTGCCAGCAGTAGAACAGGGGGCGACACCATATATTTT.

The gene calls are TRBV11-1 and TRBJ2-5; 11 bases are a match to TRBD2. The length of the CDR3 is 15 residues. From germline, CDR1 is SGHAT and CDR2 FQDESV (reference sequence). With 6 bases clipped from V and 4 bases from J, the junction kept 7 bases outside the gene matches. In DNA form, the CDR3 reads TGTGCCAGCAGGAAAATAGCGGGGGGGCCAGAGACCCAGTACTTC. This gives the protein CASRKIAGGPETQYF.

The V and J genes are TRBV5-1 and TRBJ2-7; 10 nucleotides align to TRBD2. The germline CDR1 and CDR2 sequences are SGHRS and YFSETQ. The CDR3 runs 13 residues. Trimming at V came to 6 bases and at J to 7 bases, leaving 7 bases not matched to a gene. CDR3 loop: CASTTSGVGEQYF. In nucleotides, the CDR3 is TGCGCCAGCACCACTAGCGGGGTGGGTGAGCAGTACTTC. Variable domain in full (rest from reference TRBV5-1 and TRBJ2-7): KAGVTQTPRYLIKTRGQQVTLSCSPISGHRSVSWYQQTPGQGLQFLFEYFSETQRNKGNFPGRFSGRQFSNSRSEMNVSTLELGDSALYLCASTTSGVGEQYFGPGTRLTVT.

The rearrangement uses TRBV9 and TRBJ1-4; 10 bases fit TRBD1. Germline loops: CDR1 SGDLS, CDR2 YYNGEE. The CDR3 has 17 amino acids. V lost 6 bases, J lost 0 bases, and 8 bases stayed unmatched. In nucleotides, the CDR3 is TGTGCCAGCACCCGGTGGGACAGGGGTGCAACTAATGAAAAACTGTTTTTT. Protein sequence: CASTRWDRGATNEKLFF.

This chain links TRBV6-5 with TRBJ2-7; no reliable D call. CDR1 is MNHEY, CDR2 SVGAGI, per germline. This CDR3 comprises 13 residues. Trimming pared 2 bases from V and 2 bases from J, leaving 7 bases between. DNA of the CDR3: TGTGCCAGCAGTTACGCCGAGACCTACGAGCAGTACTTC. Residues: CASSYAETYEQYF.

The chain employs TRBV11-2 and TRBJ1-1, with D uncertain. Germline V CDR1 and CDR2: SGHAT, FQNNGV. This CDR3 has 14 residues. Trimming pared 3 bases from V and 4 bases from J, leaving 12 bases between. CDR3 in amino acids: CASSFARAGTEAFF. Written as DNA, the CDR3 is TGTGCCAGCAGCTTCGCAAGGGCGGGCACTGAAGCTTTCTTT.

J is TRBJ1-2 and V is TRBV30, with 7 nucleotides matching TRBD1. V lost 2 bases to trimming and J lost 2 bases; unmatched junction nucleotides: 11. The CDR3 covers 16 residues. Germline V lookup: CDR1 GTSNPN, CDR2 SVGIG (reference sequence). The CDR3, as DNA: TGTGCCTGGAGTCGAAGTGACAGGGTGCGAAACTATGGCTACACCTTC. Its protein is CAWSRSDRVRNYGYTF.

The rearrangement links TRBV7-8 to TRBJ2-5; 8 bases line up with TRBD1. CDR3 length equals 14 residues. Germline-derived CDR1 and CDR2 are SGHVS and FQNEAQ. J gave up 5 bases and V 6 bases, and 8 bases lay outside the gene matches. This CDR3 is CASSFGQGMETQYF. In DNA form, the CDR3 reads TGTGCCAGCAGTTTTGGACAGGGTATGGAGACCCAGTACTTC.

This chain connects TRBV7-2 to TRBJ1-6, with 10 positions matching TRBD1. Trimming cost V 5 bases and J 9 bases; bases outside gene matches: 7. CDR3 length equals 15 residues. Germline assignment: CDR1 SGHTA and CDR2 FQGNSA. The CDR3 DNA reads TGTGCCAGCAGCCCGCGGGGACAGGGGTCTTCACCCCTCCACTTT. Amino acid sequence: CASSPRGQGSSPLHF.